Listed here are 5 T cell receptor beta chains from one sample, sequenced in a study of blood T cells in healthy people across ages. PCR was performed a second time for 7 to 11 cycles using a sample-barcoded 5' primer and a J-beta primer mix. TCRdb re-derived calls from the 5' RACE reads in MiXCR, one entry per CDR3 protein. This table holds 1.8 million or so distinct CDR3 sequences, roughly two fifths found once. The sequenced sample was blood. The receptors originated from a human donor in good health.

The chain links TRBV11-2 to TRBJ2-5; D might be TRBD1 (5 bases). Trimming left V 1 base short and J 4 bases short, with 16 bases between. The CDR3 covers 16 residues. Germline lookup yields CDR1 SGHAT and CDR2 FQNNGV. The CDR3 region is CASSLAQGRFVETQYF. Written as DNA, the CDR3 is TGTGCCAGCAGCTTAGCGCAGGGCCGCTTCGTAGAGACCCAGTACTTC.

The V and J genes are TRBV15 and TRBJ2-2, with D possibly TRBD2 on 7 matching bases. The CDR3 sequence is 17 residues long. Trimming pared 7 bases from V and 2 bases from J, leaving 20 bases between. From germline, CDR1 is LNHNV and CDR2 YYDKDF (reference sequence). The DNA for the CDR3 is TGTGCCACCAATCCGTTCGGGGGGCAGTTAAACACCGGGGAGCTGTTTTTT. This encodes CATNPFGGQLNTGELFF.

V and J are TRBV15 and TRBJ2-1; D not resolved. CDR1 is LNHNV, CDR2 YYDKDF, per germline (reference sequence). Trimming removed 2 bases at V and 2 bases at J, with 13 bases between. This CDR3 has 16 amino acids. The CDR3 here is CATSRRHAAAYNEQFF. The DNA for the CDR3 is TGTGCCACCAGCAGAAGACATGCGGCAGCCTACAATGAGCAGTTCTTC.

V is TRBV5-5 and J is TRBJ1-4, with D maybe TRBD1 (6 bases). CDR1 and CDR2 (germline): SGHKS, YYEKEE (reference sequence). Between the trimmed V and J ends, which lost 0 bases and 0 bases, there was a span of 18 bases. The CDR3 has 19 residues. CDR3 protein: CASSLGGVQGLTTNEKLFF. The CDR3 DNA reads TGTGCCAGCAGCTTGGGTGGCGTACAGGGTCTGACAACTAATGAAAAACTGTTTTTT.

This sequence joins TRBV3-1 and TRBJ2-5; TRBD2 matches at 7 bases. Trimming at V came to 1 base and at J to 5 bases, leaving 7 bases not matched to a gene. Germline loops: CDR1 LGHDT, CDR2 YNNKEL (reference sequence). This CDR3 contains 15 residues. The chain's CDR3 is CASSQGLVGGETQYF. The CDR3 region has the DNA TGTGCCAGCAGCCAAGGGCTAGTGGGAGGGGAGACCCAGTACTTC.